This T cell receptor beta chain is drawn from a study of CD8+ T cells in alopecia areata. V lost 5 bases and J lost 8; bases outside the gene matches: 11. The CDR3 spans 16 residues. Germline V CDR1 and CDR2: SGHNT, YENEEA. Noted treatment: oral pan-JAK inhibitor, 5-10 mg twice daily. RNA was isolated and reverse transcribed to cDNA, the sequencing template. Here immunoSEQ multiplex PCR was the method, and the copy in TCRdb shows in-frame clones only, minus some. Of fewer than 250,000 clones in the sample, approximately 60% were seen once. The chain is built from TRBV11-3 and TRBJ2-1, with TRBD2 identical over 11 bases. This sample comprised CD4+ T cells sorted from blood, obtained at week 4, from a patient treated with tofacitinib. This clonotype originated in a human donor with alopecia areata. As DNA, the CDR3 is TGTGCCAGCAGCCATGGGACGGCTAGCGGGAGGTATGAGCAGTTCTTC. This sequence encodes CASSHGTASGRYEQFF.